Listed below are T cell receptor beta chains from one sample, sequenced in a study of cytomegalovirus exposure and HLA in healthy donors. Profiled with immunoSEQ multiplex PCR; TCRdb holds only in-frame clones, not every one. The listing records over 70,000 clones. Sequencing input: PBMCs. The origin of the receptors is a woman aged 40 to 50 in good health and CMV-seropositive. The CDR3 runs from the conserved cysteine through the conserved F or W. A D gene is named only where the DNA matches it firmly.

TRBV2,NA,TRBJ1-1,CASIQNTEAFF,TGTGCCAGCATTCAGAACACTGAAGCTTTCTTT
TRBV19,TRBD1,TRBJ1-2,CASSTGQGNYGYTF,TGTGCCAGTAGCACGGGACAGGGAAACTATGGCTACACCTTC
TRBV4-1,TRBD1,TRBJ2-2,CASSQDSGQGARGELFF,TGCGCCAGCAGCCAAGATTCGGGACAGGGGGCCCGAGGGGAGCTGTTTTTT
TRBV5-4,NA,TRBJ1-1,CASSLDPIVRNTEAFF,TGTGCCAGCAGCTTGGATCCCATAGTGAGGAACACTGAAGCTTTCTTT
TRBV4-3,TRBD1,TRBJ1-1,CASSQDRGQGTTEAFF,TGCGCCAGCAGCCAAGATAGGGGACAGGGGACCACTGAAGCTTTCTTT
TRBV5-4,TRBD1,TRBJ1-4,CASSSRQGGEKLFF,TGTGCCAGCAGCTCGCGACAGGGTGGCGAAAAACTGTTTTTT
TRBV5-1,TRBD2,TRBJ2-5,CASSFRLAGGLGGETQYF,TGCGCCAGCAGCTTTCGACTAGCGGGAGGGCTAGGGGGAGAGACCCAGTACTTC
TRBV28,TRBD1,TRBJ2-7,CASSTPGQVEEQYF,TGTGCCAGCAGTACCCCGGGACAGGTCGAGGAGCAGTACTTC
TRBV10-3,TRBD2,TRBJ2-7,CAAHGGSYEQYF,TGTGCCGCGCACGGGGGGTCCTACGAGCAGTACTTC
TRBV4-2,TRBD1,TRBJ1-2,CASSQGTGDGYTF,TGTGCCAGCAGCCAAGGGACAGGGGATGGCTACACCTTC
TRBV2,NA,TRBJ2-3,CASKAAGYTDTQYF,TGTGCCAGCAAGGCGGCGGGATACACAGATACGCAGTATTTT
TRBV6-1,TRBD1,TRBJ1-3,CASSESGGSGNTIYF,TGTGCCAGCAGTGAATCAGGGGGATCTGGAAACACCATATATTTT
TRBV28,NA,TRBJ2-4,CASSLSGVNIQYF,TGTGCCAGCAGTTTATCAGGGGTGAACATTCAGTACTTC
TRBV28,NA,TRBJ1-4,CASRPLMGGRTNEKLFF,TGTGCCAGCAGACCGCTTATGGGGGGACGAACTAATGAAAAACTGTTTTTT
TRBV5-1,NA,TRBJ2-7,CASSPVGPSYEQYF,TGCGCCAGCAGCCCGGTGGGCCCCTCCTACGAGCAGTACTTC
TRBV27,TRBD1,TRBJ1-2,CASSFSGGWSYGYTF,TGTGCCAGCAGTTTTTCAGGGGGTTGGTCCTATGGCTACACCTTC
TRBV19,NA,TRBJ2-7,CASSPWRGTYEQYF,TGTGCCAGTAGTCCGTGGAGGGGCACCTACGAGCAGTACTTC
TRBV13,TRBD2,TRBJ2-1,CASRGRTYIEQFF,TGTGCCAGCCGCGGGAGAACCTACATAGAGCAGTTCTTC
TRBV11-3,TRBD2,TRBJ2-2,CASSSPRASGEPNTGELFF,TGTGCCAGCAGCTCACCTCGGGCTAGCGGGGAGCCGAACACCGGGGAGCTGTTTTTT
TRBV6-5,NA,TRBJ1-2,CATQGLGYGYTF,TGTGCCACTCAGGGGTTGGGCTATGGCTACACCTTC
TRBV6-1,TRBD1,TRBJ1-5,CASSGQDNSNQPQHF,TGTGCCAGCAGCGGACAGGACAATAGCAATCAGCCCCAGCATTTT
TRBV10-3,TRBD1,TRBJ2-5,CAISETNRGFGEQYF,TGTGCCATCAGTGAAACCAACAGGGGTTTTGGAGAGCAGTACTTC
TRBV7-6,NA,TRBJ1-6,CASSLGQNSYNSPLHF,TGTGCCAGCAGCTTAGGACAGAACTCCTATAATTCACCCCTCCACTTT
TRBV5-4,TRBD1,TRBJ1-3,CASSLERQGADTIYF,TGTGCCAGCAGCTTGGAGAGACAGGGGGCCGACACCATATATTTT
TRBV7-2,TRBD2,TRBJ2-7,CASSRGQLAVTYEQYF,TGTGCCAGCAGCCGAGGCCAACTAGCGGTCACCTACGAGCAGTACTTC
TRBV9,TRBD1,TRBJ1-1,CASSITGVNTEAFF,TGTGCCAGCAGTATAACAGGGGTGAACACTGAAGCTTTCTTT
TRBV28,NA,TRBJ1-5,CASSSVQGNQPQHF,TGTGCCAGCAGTTCCGTACAGGGCAATCAGCCCCAGCATTTT
TRBV5-4,TRBD1,TRBJ1-5,CASSLQGPGFNQPQHF,TGTGCCAGCAGCTTACAGGGGCCGGGATTCAATCAGCCCCAGCATTTT
TRBV14,TRBD2,TRBJ2-3,CASSQGAATSSSTDTQYF,TGTGCCAGCAGCCAAGGCGCGGCGACTAGCTCTAGCACAGATACGCAGTATTTT
TRBV7-2,NA,TRBJ1-1,CASSPRGGSNTEAFF,TGTGCCAGCAGCCCAAGGGGGGGATCTAACACTGAAGCTTTCTTT
TRBV5-8,TRBD2,TRBJ2-7,CASSQGLAGTYEQYF,TGTGCCAGCAGCCAAGGACTAGCGGGGACCTACGAGCAGTACTTC
TRBV7-9,TRBD1,TRBJ2-1,CASSWLSGTGGGSQFF,TGTGCCAGCAGCTGGCTTTCCGGGACAGGAGGAGGTTCGCAGTTCTTC
TRBV4-2,NA,TRBJ2-7,CASSQDPRYEQYF,TGTGCCAGCAGCCAAGATCCTAGATACGAGCAGTACTTC
TRBV5-1,TRBD2,TRBJ2-1,CASSRIAGADYNEQFF,TGCGCCAGCAGCCGTATAGCGGGGGCAGACTACAATGAGCAGTTCTTC
TRBV28,TRBD1,TRBJ1-2,CASSRPGTATTF,TGTGCCAGCAGCCGTCCCGGGACAGCTACGACCTTC
TRBV4-2,TRBD2,TRBJ2-1,CASSQGSAGDGNEQFF,TGTGCCAGCAGCCAAGGATCCGCGGGAGACGGCAATGAGCAGTTCTTC
TRBV7-3,TRBD1,TRBJ2-5,CASSRTGGAAETQYF,TGTGCCAGCAGCCGGACAGGGGGCGCAGCAGAGACCCAGTACTTC
TRBV10-2,NA,TRBJ2-2,CASSVSRVAGELFF,TGCGCCAGCAGTGTTAGCAGGGTGGCCGGGGAGCTGTTTTTT
TRBV27,TRBD1,TRBJ2-7,CATKQRTGFFYEQYF,TGTGCCACCAAACAAAGGACAGGATTTTTCTACGAGCAGTACTTC
TRBV27,NA,TRBJ1-2,CASSLGPPNGYTF,TGTGCCAGCAGTTTAGGGCCCCCCAATGGCTACACCTTC
TRBV7-9,TRBD1,TRBJ2-5,CASSYRQGLQETQYF,TGTGCCAGCAGCTACCGACAGGGGCTCCAAGAGACCCAGTACTTC
TRBV5-8,NA,TRBJ1-2,CASSWRGSRRGANYGYTF,TGTGCCAGCAGCTGGCGGGGCTCCAGGCGGGGAGCTAACTATGGCTACACCTTC
TRBV6-1,NA,TRBJ1-5,CASRALPGNNQPQHF,TGTGCCAGCCGGGCCCTCCCGGGAAACAATCAGCCCCAGCATTTT
TRBV7-9,NA,TRBJ1-1,CASSLGRREGEGTEAFF,TGTGCCAGCAGCTTAGGAAGACGAGAAGGGGAGGGAACTGAAGCTTTTTTT
TRBV29-1,NA,TRBJ2-5,CSVNPRGGETQYF,TGCAGCGTTAATCCGCGAGGCGGAGAGACCCAGTACTTC
TRBV2,NA,TRBJ2-7,CASSVEGRSYEQYF,TGTGCCAGCAGTGTGGAGGGGAGATCCTACGAGCAGTACTTC
TRBV5-6,TRBD2,TRBJ2-4,CASSLVREGAKNIQYF,TGTGCCAGCAGCTTGGTAAGGGAGGGGGCCAAAAACATTCAGTACTTC
TRBV4-2,NA,TRBJ2-7,CASSQIKDLSYEQYF,TGTGCCAGCAGCCAAATCAAAGACTTATCCTACGAGCAGTACTTC